A selection of T cell receptor beta chains follows, all from one sample in a study of T cells in Graves' hyperthyroidism and ophthalmopathy. A single record per CDR3 protein comes from TCRdb applying MiXCR to the multiplex PCR reads. The repertoire holds more than 500,000 distinct CDR3 sequences, about 16% seen once, with about 3.8% in the top ten. Material for sequencing was blood. The receptor source for this set is a woman aged 25-40 years with Graves' hyperthyroidism. The CDR3 runs from the conserved cysteine through the conserved F or W. Fields, in order: D gene, clone size, V gene, CDR3 length, J gene, CDR3 protein, CDR3 DNA. A D gene is named only where the DNA matches it firmly. Some rows mark clone size as missing; the rest say once, few, many or name a class of expanded clone.

D gene: .; clone size: few; V gene: TRBV27; CDR3 length: 13; J gene: TRBJ2-7; CDR3 protein: CASSLIRGEEQYF; CDR3 DNA: TGTGCCAGCAGTTTAATAAGGGGCGAAGAGCAGTACTTC
D gene: .; clone size: .; V gene: TRBV28; CDR3 length: 14; J gene: TRBJ1-2; CDR3 protein: CASSIEGAHYGYTF; CDR3 DNA: TGTGCCAGCAGTATAGAGGGAGCCCACTATGGCTACACCTTC
D gene: .; clone size: few; V gene: TRBV12-3/TRBV12-4; CDR3 length: 13; J gene: TRBJ1-1; CDR3 protein: CASSLGIGTEAFF; CDR3 DNA: TGTGCCAGCAGTTTAGGGATAGGCACTGAAGCTTTCTTT
D gene: TRBD1; clone size: many; V gene: TRBV11-2; CDR3 length: 14; J gene: TRBJ1-1; CDR3 protein: CASSLDRGSTEAFF; CDR3 DNA: TGTGCCAGCAGCCTAGACAGGGGGTCCACTGAAGCTTTCTTT
D gene: .; clone size: many; V gene: TRBV27; CDR3 length: 13; J gene: TRBJ2-7; CDR3 protein: CASSWGSSYEQYF; CDR3 DNA: TGTGCCAGCAGTTGGGGGAGCTCCTACGAGCAGTACTTC
D gene: .; clone size: few; V gene: TRBV20-1; CDR3 length: 11; J gene: TRBJ1-2; CDR3 protein: CSAAHWGGYTF; CDR3 DNA: TGCAGTGCTGCCCATTGGGGGGGCTACACCTTC
D gene: TRBD2; clone size: .; V gene: TRBV4-1; CDR3 length: 15; J gene: TRBJ2-7; CDR3 protein: CASSLLAGGSYDQYF; CDR3 DNA: TGCGCCAGCAGCCTTCTAGCGGGGGGCTCCTACGATCAGTACTTC
D gene: .; clone size: many; V gene: TRBV7-9; CDR3 length: 14; J gene: TRBJ1-1; CDR3 protein: CASSDRAGTLEAFF; CDR3 DNA: TGTGCCAGCAGCGACCGAGCGGGGACCCTCGAAGCTTTCTTT
D gene: .; clone size: many; V gene: TRBV6-2/TRBV6-3; CDR3 length: 15; J gene: TRBJ2-2; CDR3 protein: CASSKAQGGTGELFF; CDR3 DNA: TGTGCCAGCAGCAAAGCACAGGGTGGTACCGGGGAGCTGTTTTTT
D gene: TRBD1; clone size: few; V gene: TRBV9; CDR3 length: 16; J gene: TRBJ2-2; CDR3 protein: CASSARQGTNTGELFF; CDR3 DNA: TGTGCCAGCAGCGCTCGACAGGGCACGAACACCGGGGAGCTGTTTTTT
D gene: .; clone size: .; V gene: TRBV5-6; CDR3 length: 14; J gene: TRBJ2-2; CDR3 protein: CASRPPGATGELFF; CDR3 DNA: TGTGCCAGCAGGCCCCCGGGTGCCACCGGGGAGCTGTTTTTT
D gene: .; clone size: .; V gene: TRBV27; CDR3 length: 16; J gene: TRBJ1-6; CDR3 protein: CASSLSRTAYNSPLHF; CDR3 DNA: TGTGCCAGCAGTTTATCTAGGACAGCCTATAATTCACCCCTCCACTTT
D gene: TRBD2; clone size: many; V gene: TRBV7-9; CDR3 length: 16; J gene: TRBJ2-3; CDR3 protein: CASSLDSGGPADTQYF; CDR3 DNA: TGTGCCAGCAGCTTAGACTCGGGAGGGCCCGCAGATACGCAGTATTTT
D gene: TRBD2; clone size: many; V gene: TRBV7-2; CDR3 length: 16; J gene: TRBJ2-1; CDR3 protein: CASRGLERVSGNEQFF; CDR3 DNA: TGTGCCAGCAGGGGACTAGAAAGGGTCTCGGGTAATGAGCAGTTCTTC
D gene: .; clone size: many; V gene: TRBV11-2; CDR3 length: 12; J gene: TRBJ2-2; CDR3 protein: CASSSNTGELFF; CDR3 DNA: TGTGCCAGCAGCTCGAACACCGGGGAGCTGTTTTTT
D gene: TRBD1; clone size: many; V gene: TRBV7-9; CDR3 length: 14; J gene: TRBJ2-7; CDR3 protein: CASKELAGGYEQYF; CDR3 DNA: TGTGCCAGCAAAGAATTAGCAGGGGGCTACGAGCAGTACTTC
D gene: TRBD2; clone size: few; V gene: TRBV9; CDR3 length: 17; J gene: TRBJ2-3; CDR3 protein: CASSSMAGGTDTDTQYF; CDR3 DNA: TGTGCCAGCAGCAGCATGGCGGGAGGGACGGACACAGATACGCAGTATTTT
D gene: .; clone size: .; V gene: TRBV4-1; CDR3 length: 13; J gene: TRBJ2-7; CDR3 protein: CASGPGGPYEQYF; CDR3 DNA: TGCGCCAGCGGGCCAGGGGGGCCCTACGAGCAGTACTTC
D gene: .; clone size: many; V gene: TRBV28; CDR3 length: 13; J gene: TRBJ1-2; CDR3 protein: CAVLIGGLGGYTF; CDR3 DNA: TGTGCCGTATTGATAGGTGGGCTGGGTGGCTACACCTTC
D gene: TRBD2; clone size: many; V gene: TRBV12-3/TRBV12-4; CDR3 length: 13; J gene: TRBJ2-7; CDR3 protein: CASSLAAPYEQYF; CDR3 DNA: TGTGCCAGCAGCCTAGCGGCTCCGTACGAGCAGTACTTC
D gene: .; clone size: many; V gene: TRBV3-1; CDR3 length: 14; J gene: TRBJ2-7; CDR3 protein: CASSRDSEFYEQYF; CDR3 DNA: TGTGCCAGCAGCCGAGACAGTGAATTCTACGAGCAGTACTTC
D gene: .; clone size: many; V gene: TRBV28; CDR3 length: 15; J gene: TRBJ1-5; CDR3 protein: CASRSGGAGNQPQHF; CDR3 DNA: TGTGCCAGCAGGTCCGGGGGCGCCGGCAATCAGCCCCAGCATTTT
D gene: .; clone size: .; V gene: TRBV7-7; CDR3 length: 15; J gene: TRBJ1-3; CDR3 protein: CASSLGVNAGNTIYF; CDR3 DNA: TGTGCTAGCAGCTTAGGGGTCAATGCTGGAAACACCATATATTTT
D gene: TRBD1; clone size: few; V gene: TRBV19; CDR3 length: 15; J gene: TRBJ2-3; CDR3 protein: CATKDRDRVTDTQYF; CDR3 DNA: TGTGCCACCAAGGACAGGGATAGGGTTACGGATACGCAGTATTTT
D gene: TRBD2; clone size: .; V gene: TRBV4-3; CDR3 length: 17; J gene: TRBJ2-2; CDR3 protein: CASSQDLGLADTGELFF; CDR3 DNA: TGCGCCAGCAGCCAAGATCTAGGACTAGCGGACACCGGGGAGCTGTTTTTT
D gene: .; clone size: .; V gene: TRBV7-7; CDR3 length: 14; J gene: TRBJ2-2; CDR3 protein: CASSLCSLTGELFF; CDR3 DNA: TGTGCTAGCAGCCTCTGTTCCTTAACCGGGGAGCTGTTTTTT
D gene: .; clone size: .; V gene: TRBV30; CDR3 length: 13; J gene: TRBJ2-1; CDR3 protein: CAWSLAATYEQFF; CDR3 DNA: TGTGCCTGGAGTTTAGCGGCCACCTACGAGCAGTTCTTC
D gene: .; clone size: many; V gene: TRBV7-2; CDR3 length: 15; J gene: TRBJ2-7; CDR3 protein: CASSLATAVRNEQYF; CDR3 DNA: TGTGCCAGCAGCTTAGCAACCGCCGTACGGAACGAGCAGTACTTC
D gene: .; clone size: .; V gene: TRBV11-2; CDR3 length: 13; J gene: TRBJ1-2; CDR3 protein: CASSLGGGYVYTF; CDR3 DNA: TGTGCCAGCAGCTTAGGTGGCGGCTATGTCTACACCTTC
D gene: .; clone size: many; V gene: TRBV28; CDR3 length: 14; J gene: TRBJ1-3; CDR3 protein: CASSLGRGGNTIYF; CDR3 DNA: TGTGCCAGCAGTTTGGGTAGGGGTGGAAACACCATATATTTT
D gene: TRBD1; clone size: once; V gene: TRBV6-1; CDR3 length: 18; J gene: TRBJ2-5; CDR3 protein: CASTISIGTEPSGETQYF; CDR3 DNA: TGTGCCAGCACCATATCTATAGGGACAGAACCCTCGGGAGAGACCCAGTACTTC
D gene: .; clone size: .; V gene: TRBV27; CDR3 length: 13; J gene: TRBJ2-2; CDR3 protein: CASSWGHLRELFF; CDR3 DNA: TGTGCCAGCAGTTGGGGGCACTTGCGGGAGCTGTTTTTT
D gene: .; clone size: few; V gene: TRBV28; CDR3 length: 12; J gene: TRBJ2-2; CDR3 protein: CASTVGTGELFF; CDR3 DNA: TGTGCCAGCACTGTTGGTACCGGGGAGCTGTTTTTT
D gene: .; clone size: many; V gene: TRBV20-1; CDR3 length: 11; J gene: TRBJ2-3; CDR3 protein: CSAGSTDTQYF; CDR3 DNA: TGCAGTGCTGGTAGCACAGATACGCAGTATTTT
D gene: .; clone size: few; V gene: TRBV28; CDR3 length: 14; J gene: TRBJ2-7; CDR3 protein: CSRGAPPCSYEQYF; CDR3 DNA: TGTTCCCGGGGTGCACCTCCGTGCTCCTACGAGCAGTACTTC
D gene: .; clone size: many; V gene: TRBV20-1; CDR3 length: 13; J gene: TRBJ1-1; CDR3 protein: CSAIRTENTEAFF; CDR3 DNA: TGCAGTGCTATTAGGACGGAAAACACTGAAGCTTTCTTT
D gene: .; clone size: many; V gene: TRBV11-2; CDR3 length: 14; J gene: TRBJ2-3; CDR3 protein: CASSFSQGTDTQYF; CDR3 DNA: TGTGCCAGCAGCTTTTCACAGGGCACAGATACGCAGTATTTT
D gene: TRBD2; clone size: .; V gene: TRBV19; CDR3 length: 21; J gene: TRBJ2-1; CDR3 protein: CASSIDLRAADLAGVPHEQFF; CDR3 DNA: TGTGCCAGTAGTATAGATCTTAGGGCAGCCGATCTAGCGGGAGTCCCCCATGAGCAGTTCTTC
D gene: TRBD2; clone size: .; V gene: TRBV11-2; CDR3 length: 15; J gene: TRBJ2-7; CDR3 protein: CASSVTSGRSYEQYF; CDR3 DNA: TGTGCCAGCAGCGTGACTAGCGGGAGATCGTACGAGCAGTACTTC
D gene: .; clone size: many; V gene: TRBV28; CDR3 length: 16; J gene: TRBJ2-5; CDR3 protein: CASSFPPEGVRETQYF; CDR3 DNA: TGTGCCAGCAGTTTCCCTCCTGAGGGAGTTCGAGAGACCCAGTACTTC
D gene: .; clone size: .; V gene: TRBV6-1; CDR3 length: 13; J gene: TRBJ1-1; CDR3 protein: CASSELQRTEAFF; CDR3 DNA: TGTGCCAGCAGTGAACTACAGCGCACTGAAGCTTTCTTT
D gene: .; clone size: many; V gene: TRBV11-2; CDR3 length: 13; J gene: TRBJ1-5; CDR3 protein: CASSRSGYQPQHF; CDR3 DNA: TGTGCCAGCAGTCGTTCGGGGTACCAGCCCCAGCATTTT
D gene: .; clone size: many; V gene: TRBV12-3/TRBV12-4; CDR3 length: 14; J gene: TRBJ2-7; CDR3 protein: CASSLQLTSYEQYF; CDR3 DNA: TGTGCCAGCAGTTTGCAACTGACCTCCTACGAGCAGTACTTC
D gene: TRBD2; clone size: many; V gene: TRBV28; CDR3 length: 15; J gene: TRBJ2-3; CDR3 protein: CASSTGRVGTDTQYF; CDR3 DNA: TGTGCCAGCAGTACGGGGAGGGTTGGCACAGATACGCAGTATTTT
D gene: .; clone size: .; V gene: TRBV7-9; CDR3 length: 14; J gene: TRBJ1-2; CDR3 protein: CASSHPLTVYGYTF; CDR3 DNA: TGTGCCAGCAGTCACCCCTTGACCGTCTATGGCTACACCTTC
D gene: .; clone size: .; V gene: TRBV7-9; CDR3 length: 12; J gene: TRBJ2-2; CDR3 protein: CASSHGSGELFF; CDR3 DNA: TGTGCCAGCAGCCACGGTTCCGGGGAGCTGTTTTTT
D gene: TRBD2; clone size: many; V gene: TRBV5-1; CDR3 length: 18; J gene: TRBJ2-1; CDR3 protein: CASSLRTSGSVSYNEQFF; CDR3 DNA: TGCGCCAGCAGCCTGAGGACTAGCGGGAGCGTCTCCTACAATGAGCAGTTCTTC
D gene: TRBD1; clone size: .; V gene: TRBV18; CDR3 length: 14; J gene: TRBJ1-6; CDR3 protein: CASSATGGDSPLHF; CDR3 DNA: TGTGCCAGCTCAGCGACAGGGGGCGATTCACCCCTCCACTTT
D gene: .; clone size: many; V gene: TRBV6-5; CDR3 length: 13; J gene: TRBJ2-1; CDR3 protein: CASSYRDVGEQFF; CDR3 DNA: TGTGCCAGCAGTTACCGAGACGTGGGTGAGCAGTTCTTC
D gene: .; clone size: many; V gene: TRBV11-3; CDR3 length: 14; J gene: TRBJ2-1; CDR3 protein: CASSRVRDTNEQFF; CDR3 DNA: TGTGCCAGCAGCCGGGTCCGGGACACCAATGAGCAGTTCTTC